Each of the 18 T cell receptor beta chains below was sequenced from the same sample in a study of blood T cell repertoires in COVID-19. The method was immunoSEQ multiplex PCR; TCRdb's version includes in-frame clones alone and lacks a portion of them. The sample shows about 200,000 clones, 83% of them seen only once. The sequenced material came from peripheral blood. The receptors were gathered from a woman aged 40-49 years with active or convalescent COVID-19.

Only one count was recorded for this clone. The chain combines TRBV11-1 with TRBJ2-7; 7 bases fit TRBD2. Germline CDR1 SGHAT, CDR2 FQDESV (reference sequence). This CDR3 has 14 amino acids. V lost 2 bases and J lost 6; bases outside the gene matches: 7. The CDR3 bases are TGTGCCAGCAGCTTAATTTCTAGCGGCGGCGAGCAGTACTTC. Its protein product is CASSLISSGGEQYF.

The V gene is TRBV3-1 (or the pseudogene TRBV3-2), the J gene TRBJ2-7; 12 bases agree with TRBD1. The CDR3 has 15 amino acids. Germline CDR1 LGHDT, CDR2 YNNKEL (reference sequence). The ends lost 5 bases at V and 6 bases at J; junction bases unmatched: 8. This chain's CDR3 is CASSDSGTGGSEQYF. For the CDR3, the DNA is TGTGCCAGCAGCGATTCCGGGACAGGGGGCAGCGAGCAGTACTTC.

The chain recombines TRBV11-3 with TRBJ2-1; 7 bases agree with TRBD1. The ends lost 5 bases at V and 4 bases at J; junction bases unmatched: 5. CDR1 is SGHNT and CDR2 is YENEEA in the germline V gene. This CDR3 region has 14 residues. CDR3 sequence reads: CASSLDREYNEQFF. CDR3 nucleotides: TGTGCCAGCAGCCTCGACAGGGAGTACAATGAGCAGTTCTTC.

This chain uses TRBV4-1 with TRBJ2-1; the D gene is possibly TRBD2 (6 bases). The CDR3 has 13 amino acids. CDR1 and CDR2 (germline): MGHRA, YSYEKL. Trimming shortened V by 4 bases and J by 4 bases, and 8 bases separated the two germline ends. The CDR3 coding sequence is TGCGCCAGCAGCCTCCGGGGGTACAATGAGCAGTTCTTC. It translates to CASSLRGYNEQFF.

J is TRBJ2-1 and V is TRBV9; TRBD2 might be the D (6 bases). The V end lost 3 bases, the J end lost 16 bases, and 17 bases lay between the germline ends. CDR3 length: 12 amino acids. Germline V gene lookup returns CDR1 SGDLS and CDR2 YYNGEE. The CDR3 region has the DNA TGTGCCAGCAGCGCGGGGGACCGCGTTTCATTCTTC. Its translation is CASSAGDRVSFF.

V is TRBV4-1 and J is TRBJ2-7; 8 bases are a match to TRBD1. The CDR3 loop spans 15 amino acids. Germline V lookup: CDR1 MGHRA, CDR2 YSYEKL. The V and J ends lost 0 bases and 6 bases, in that order; junction bases with no gene match: 7. CDR3 in amino acids: CASSQDGRGRTEQYF. For the CDR3, the DNA is TGCGCCAGCAGCCAAGACGGCAGGGGGCGCACCGAGCAGTACTTC.

The chain has TRBV5-1 and TRBJ2-1; 7 bases are shared with TRBD2. Germline V gene data show CDR1 as SGHRS and CDR2 as YFSETQ. CDR3 length equals 15 residues. V trimming: 3 bases; J trimming: 3 bases; junction bases outside the gene matches: 6. The chain's CDR3 is CASSSLAGDYNEQFF. For the CDR3, the DNA is TGCGCCAGCAGCTCATTAGCGGGTGACTACAATGAGCAGTTCTTC.

This chain connects TRBV12-3 or TRBV12-4 to TRBJ1-2; D remains unclear. CDR3 length equals 13 residues. The germline V and J ends were trimmed by 1 base and 3 bases, with 6 bases remaining between them. Written as DNA, the CDR3 is TGTGCCAGCAGTTTAGATAGTGACTATGGCTACACCTTC. Encoded protein: CASSLDSDYGYTF.

This clone was counted a single time. The chain recombines TRBV2 with TRBJ2-1; 10 bases agree with TRBD1. Germline-derived CDR1 and CDR2 are SNHLY and FYNNEI. J gave up 2 bases and V 4 bases, and 5 bases lay outside the gene matches. This CDR3 contains 16 residues. The CDR3 DNA reads as TGTGCCAGCAGTGGGACAGGGGGGAATGCCTACAATGAGCAGTTCTTC. This codes for CASSGTGGNAYNEQFF.

The chain joins TRBV4-1 to TRBJ2-2, with 10 nucleotides matching TRBD2. J was trimmed by 4 bases and V by 3 bases; bases with no gene match: 11. This CDR3 comprises 18 residues. CDR1 is MGHRA and CDR2 is YSYEKL in the germline V gene. CDR3 nucleotide sequence: TGCGCCAGCAGCCAGGGGGGCCTAGCGGGAGTGGGCACCGGGGAGCTGTTTTTT. Protein product: CASSQGGLAGVGTGELFF.

The J gene is TRBJ1-5, the V gene TRBV7-6, with D perhaps TRBD1 (6 bases). The V end lost 1 base, the J end lost 3 bases, and 7 bases lay between the germline ends. This CDR3 has 14 amino acids. CDR1 and CDR2 (germline): SGHVS, FNYEAQ. The CDR3 nucleotides read TGTGCCAGCAGCTTAGACAGGGACAATCAGCCCCAGCATTTT. Protein: CASSLDRDNQPQHF.

This sequence joins TRBV7-2 and TRBJ1-2; 9 nucleotides line up with TRBD1. CDR1 SGHTA and CDR2 FQGNSA come from the germline V gene. This CDR3 comprises 15 residues. V trimming: 4 bases; J trimming: 7 bases; junction bases outside the gene matches: 10. The CDR3 DNA reads TGTGCCAGCAGCTCCCAACCACAGGGGGCGGGTGGCTACACCTTC. Protein product: CASSSQPQGAGGYTF.

This chain uses TRBV7-9 with TRBJ1-1; 8 bases are a match to TRBD1. V was pared by 5 bases and J by 4 bases, with 12 bases of the junction left unmatched. The germline CDR1 and CDR2 sequences are SEHNR and FQNEAQ (reference sequence). The CDR3 spans 16 residues. In DNA, the CDR3 is TGTGCCAGCAGCCAATTGACCAGGGGGCTAGGCACTGAAGCTTTCTTT. It yields the protein CASSQLTRGLGTEAFF.

The genes are TRBV21-1 and TRBJ2-2; TRBD1 is the table's D call and was not checked against the DNA. TRBV21-1 is recorded as a pseudogene. The CDR3 is 15 residues long. The CDR3 spells CASSNGTGDSGELFF. The CDR3 DNA follows: TGTGCCAGCAGCAATGGGACCGGGGACAGCGGGGAGCTGTTTTTT.

The chain combines TRBV5-3 with TRBJ1-2, with D hard to call. TRBV5-3 belongs to the ORF category, with a function that is uncertain. V was pared by 5 bases and J by 7 bases, with 12 bases between. This CDR3 spans 12 amino acids. The CDR3 DNA reads TGTGCCAGAAGGCCGTCGGGTCTTGGCTACACCTTC. Protein product: CARRPSGLGYTF.

The CDR3 is CATSDPNPGQAQETQYF. The DNA of the CDR3 is TGTGCCACCAGTGACCCAAACCCGGGACAGGCCCAAGAGACCCAGTACTTC. This sequence joins TRBV24-1 and TRBJ2-5, with 8 bases fitting TRBD1. Germline assignment: CDR1 KGHDR and CDR2 SFDVKD. There are 17 residues in the CDR3. V lost 4 bases and J lost 1; bases outside the gene matches: 10.

This chain joins TRBV6-5 and TRBJ1-1; 12 positions match TRBD1. The CDR3 loop spans 14 amino acids. Per germline, CDR1 MNHEY and CDR2 SVGAGI. V lost 5 bases, J lost 6 bases, and 4 bases stayed unmatched. The CDR3 DNA follows: TGTGCCAGCAGTACGGGACAGGGGGCCTCTGAAGCTTTCTTT. Residues: CASSTGQGASEAFF.

The rearrangement links TRBV27 to TRBJ1-5; tentatively, D is TRBD1 (5 bases). The germline CDR1 and CDR2 sequences are MNHEY and SMNVEV (reference sequence). The CDR3 consists of 15 residues. Trimming removed 7 bases from V and 0 bases from J, with 13 bases in between. The CDR3 DNA reads TGTGCCAGCACCCCTAAGGGGTATAGCAATCAGCCCCAGCATTTT. Its protein product is CASTPKGYSNQPQHF.